A single sample is the source of the 20 T cell receptor beta chains below, sequenced in a study of blood T cells in healthy people across ages. The second PCR ran about 6 to 12 cycles with a sample-barcoded 5' primer and J-beta primers. TCRdb called the 5' RACE reads again in MiXCR, with one record for every CDR3 protein. The table shows about 900,000 distinct CDR3 sequences, with 48% occurring only once. Sequenced sample: blood. These receptor sequences come from a man between 25 and 39 years old in good health.

The CDR3 loop is CASSLTPGDFYEQYF. The CDR3 DNA sequence: TGTGCCAGCAGCTTAACCCCAGGGGACTTCTACGAGCAGTACTTC. V gene TRBV7-2 combines with J gene TRBJ2-7, with D perhaps TRBD1 or TRBD2 (6 bases each). Germline-derived CDR1 and CDR2 are SGHTA and FQGNSA. V lost 2 bases, J lost 3 bases, and 14 bases lay in between. This CDR3 spans 15 amino acids.

This rearrangement joins TRBV28 to TRBJ1-3; no reliable D call. The CDR3 consists of 17 residues. The germline gives CDR1 MDHEN, CDR2 SYDVKM. V gave up 7 bases and J gave up 2 bases, with 21 bases separating them. CDR3 coding DNA: TGTGCCAGCACTCAGGCTGCGGATCCAAAAGCTGGAAACACCATATATTTT. It encodes CASTQAADPKAGNTIYF.

Many counts were recorded for this clonotype. The V call is TRBV28, the J call TRBJ2-1; D not certain. The CDR3 is 14 residues long. The germline V gene encodes CDR1 MDHEN and CDR2 SYDVKM. The germline V and J ends were trimmed by 3 bases and 0 bases, with 6 bases remaining between them. The CDR3, as DNA: TGTGCCAGCAGTTTTTTCAGCTCCTACAATGAGCAGTTCTTC. It encodes CASSFFSSYNEQFF.

The chain recombines TRBV24-1 with TRBJ2-2, with D perhaps TRBD2 (6 bases). Germline lookup yields CDR1 KGHDR and CDR2 SFDVKD. CDR3 length: 16 residues. V was clipped by 3 bases and J by 4 bases, with 14 bases between them. The chain's CDR3 is CATSDPHRGSTGELFF. The CDR3 coding sequence is TGTGCCACCAGTGATCCCCACCGGGGGTCCACCGGGGAGCTGTTTTTT.

This clonotype was counted between two and nine times. This chain links TRBV20-1 with TRBJ2-1; a weak D match, TRBD1 (5 bases). The CDR3 runs to 15 residues. The V gene's germline CDR1 is DFQATT and CDR2 SNEGSKA (reference sequence). V gave up 2 bases and J gave up 5 bases, with 16 bases separating them. The CDR3 sequence is CSARPQMEGDNEQFF. The CDR3 nucleotides are TGCAGTGCTAGACCTCAAATGGAAGGGGACAATGAGCAGTTCTTC.

In this sample, this clonotype turned up once. The J gene is TRBJ1-1, the V gene TRBV27; weak D call: TRBD1 (5 bases). Germline lookup yields CDR1 MNHEY and CDR2 SMNVEV (reference sequence). Trimming took off 0 bases at V and 5 bases at J, with 13 bases between the two ends. This CDR3 spans 15 amino acids. The CDR3 DNA follows: TGTGCCAGCAGTTTATCAGCGGGGACGGGTACTGAAGCTTTCTTT. Protein: CASSLSAGTGTEAFF.

This clonotype was picked up a small number of times. This chain uses TRBV3-1 with TRBJ1-5; D unresolved. Trimming cost V 0 bases and J 6 bases, with 12 bases left between them. The germline V gene has CDR1 LGHDT and CDR2 YNNKEL (reference sequence). CDR3 length equals 15 residues. CDR3 coding DNA: TGTGCCAGCAGCCAAGACGTGAGTGCGGGTCAGCCCCAGCATTTT. Amino acids: CASSQDVSAGQPQHF.

The chain joins TRBV7-9 to TRBJ2-7, with 9 positions matching TRBD2. The germline V gene has CDR1 SEHNR and CDR2 FQNEAQ (reference sequence). The CDR3 spans 15 residues. V shed 0 bases and J 2 bases; nucleotides not matched to a gene: 2. The CDR3 spells CASSLAPSGAYEQYF. Here the CDR3 DNA reads TGTGCCAGCAGCTTAGCGCCTAGCGGGGCCTACGAGCAGTACTTC.

This chain connects TRBV10-3 to TRBJ1-1; a possible D gene is TRBD1 (5 bases). Germline V CDR1 and CDR2: ENHRY, SYGVKD. V dropped 9 bases and J dropped 0 bases, with 14 bases sitting between them. The CDR3 runs to 14 residues. The CDR3 DNA is TGTGCCATTATGAGGGACTCTGTGAACACTGAAGCTTTCTTT. It specifies CAIMRDSVNTEAFF.

This sequence joins TRBV4-1 and TRBJ1-6; 8 nucleotides align to TRBD1. Trimming cost V 1 base and J 4 bases; bases outside gene matches: 3. The CDR3 spans 16 residues. Germline V gives CDR1 MGHRA, CDR2 YSYEKL. The CDR3 DNA reads TGCGCCAGCAGCCAAGCAGGGGGCGGGTATAATTCACCCCTCCACTTT. Protein sequence: CASSQAGGGYNSPLHF.

As to this clonotype: Compared with germline, one end of the junction differs, possibly owing to a read error. The J gene is TRBJ2-7, the V gene TRBV4-1; possibly TRBD1 for D (5 bases). Germline V gives CDR1 MGHRA, CDR2 YSYEKL. This CDR3 has 16 residues. In DNA form, the CDR3 reads TGCGCCAGCAACCAAGAAGGGGCCGTTTCGTTATACGAGCAGTACTTC. It specifies CASNQEGAVSLYEQYF.

The rearrangement uses TRBV18 and TRBJ2-3; TRBD2 is a possible D gene (6 bases). Trimming stripped 2 bases from V and 0 bases from J, with 15 bases between. Per the germline V gene, CDR1 is KGHSH and CDR2 is LQKENI. The CDR3 covers 17 residues. CDR3 coding DNA: TGTGCCAGCTCACCAGTAGCGGCTAGCCTTAGCACAGATACGCAGTATTTT. This codes for CASSPVAASLSTDTQYF.

A word on this clonotype: A much larger clone differs by one base, so this may be a read error. This chain links TRBV4-2 with TRBJ2-3; 11 positions match TRBD2. The germline V gene encodes CDR1 LGHNA and CDR2 YNFKEQ. The CDR3 is 19 amino acids. CDR3 residues: CASGQDRGSGGAGADTQYF. CDR3 nucleotide sequence: TGTGCCAGCGGCCAAGATCGTGGTAGCGGGGGGGCCGGAGCAGATACGCAGTATTTT.

This rearrangement joins TRBV5-1 to TRBJ2-1; D is unresolved. From germline, CDR1 is SGHRS and CDR2 YFSETQ. With 1 base removed from V and 5 bases from J, the gap between germline ends came to 7 bases. The CDR3 runs 13 residues. In nucleotides, the CDR3 is TGCGCCAGCAGCTTGTATATGGACAATGAGCAGTTCTTC. Its translation is CASSLYMDNEQFF.

This clonotype was found a few times. V is TRBV9 and J is TRBJ2-5; D is possibly TRBD1 or TRBD2 (5 bases each). The CDR3 consists of 16 residues. V gave up 4 bases and J gave up 3 bases, with 19 bases separating them. Germline CDR1 and CDR2: SGDLS and YYNGEE. CDR3 nucleotide sequence: TGTGCCAGCAGCCTGGGACCAAGTGGCCGGGAAGAGACCCAGTACTTC. As protein: CASSLGPSGREETQYF. Combining the CDR3 with reference TRBV9 and TRBJ2-5 gives the whole variable domain DSGVTQTPKHLITATGQRVTLRCSPRSGDLSVYWYQQSLDQGLQFLIQYYNGEERAKGNILERFSAQQFPDLHSELNLSSLELGDSALYFCASSLGPSGREETQYFGPGTRLLVL.

The chain has TRBV4-3 and TRBJ2-3, with D perhaps matching TRBD2 (6 bases). This CDR3 is 16 amino acids long. CDR1 is LGHNA, CDR2 YSLEER, per germline. V was trimmed by 4 bases and J by 0 bases, leaving 14 bases between them. The CDR3 nucleotides are TGCGCCAGCAGCCGATCCATAGGGACTAGCACAGATACGCAGTATTTT. Translation gives CASSRSIGTSTDTQYF.

The chain is built from TRBV20-1 and TRBJ2-4; 7 nucleotides agree with TRBD1. The end of the DNA fits TRBJ2-7 better, so the J call may be wrong. CDR1 and CDR2 (germline): DFQATT, SNEGSKA (reference sequence). This CDR3 is 17 amino acids long. The CDR3 loop is CSARAPMGTDSPYEQYF. DNA of the CDR3: TGCAGTGCTAGAGCCCCAATGGGGACAGATAGCCCCTACGAGCAGTACTTC.

About this clonotype: One end of the junction is discordant with germline, which a read error may explain. The chain has TRBV29-1 and TRBJ1-2; D is ambiguous. Germline V gene sequence: CDR1 SQVTM, CDR2 ANQGSEA. CDR3 size: 11 residues. Here the CDR3 DNA reads TGCAGCGTTAAAACTAACTATGGCCACACCTTC. Encoded protein: CSVKTNYGHTF.

The chain combines TRBV4-3 with TRBJ2-3; TRBD2 matches 9 bases. Germline V gene data show CDR1 as LGHNA and CDR2 as YSLEER. Unmatched junction bases numbered 13, after V lost 1 base and J lost 8 bases. This CDR3 contains 17 residues. The CDR3 sequence is CASSQVAGASRARTQYF. In DNA form, the CDR3 reads TGCGCCAGCAGCCAAGTAGCGGGGGCCTCTAGGGCCCGTACGCAGTATTTT.

The V gene is TRBV6-5, the J gene TRBJ1-2, with D uncertain. This CDR3 spans 14 amino acids. The germline V gene encodes CDR1 MNHEY and CDR2 SVGAGI. V was clipped by 3 bases and J by 4 bases, with 12 bases between them. CDR3: CASSYFGGSYGYTF. DNA for the CDR3: TGTGCCAGCAGTTATTTCGGTGGCTCCTATGGCTACACCTTC.